This TCR beta chain was recorded in a study of cytomegalovirus exposure and HLA in healthy donors (dated by TCRdb to about 2017). Regarding the study in general: In an earlier analysis of 587 of the donors, about 260 Gb of sequence data and 100 million or so unique TCR beta sequences from roughly 190 million T cells were reported. An early release that covered roughly 600 HLA-typed donors contained approximately 300 gigabases of sequencing data and tens of millions of unique TCR sequences. Of the approximately 370 genotyped donors, roughly 80% were placed in the genetic ancestry cluster associated with self-reported Caucasian donors. The study aimed to test whether signatures of past pathogen exposure could be identified by cataloging public T cell receptors. The study profiled the T cell repertoires of fewer than 850 subjects by immunosequencing and related them to cytomegalovirus serostatus. A separate validation cohort of about 110 different subjects was used in addition to the 666-subject first cohort. To predict cytomegalovirus infection status, the study combined high-throughput TCR immunosequencing, statistical association of individual TCRs with disease status, and machine learning. A later analysis re-examined previously published TCR beta repertoires from just over 650 donors and added high-resolution HLA genotyping to investigate patterns of TCR occurrence. In the later analysis, no new phenotypic data were used to find candidate immune exposures; instead, reliance was placed on TCR beta sequences and their occurrence across donors. To decide whether each TCR beta V gene segment behaved as functional or pseudogenic, an earlier analysis of approximately 600 of the donors relied on high-throughput TCR beta sequencing. Donor age, sex, ethnicity and CMV serostatus were collected together with the repertoire data. In a later genetic analysis, genome-wide SNP genotypes for about 55% of the roughly 670 donors were used, and that subset was treated as a discovery cohort. All discovery cohort repertoires had been generated using a single sequencing platform. Class I and class II HLA loci were covered by the typing at four-digit resolution. The number of typed donors differed by locus: about 629-640 for A, B, C, DRB1 and DQB1; some 500 for DQA1; approximately 600 for DPA1; and 400 to 480 for DPB1. Because of strong linkage in the cohort, roughly five DR-DQ haplotypes were treated as single units for association and clustering. On average, roughly 200,000 unique TCR beta nucleotide sequences were sequenced per donor among 398 genotyped donors of the cohort, with about 19% of those sequences being non-productive. What the study reported, not specific to this receptor: Because some donors lacked HLA typing at each locus, the association tests relied only on the typed subset. It was suggested by the authors that the approach could potentially be generalized to other disease states and immunological phenotypes. The earlier analysis of approximately 590 of the donors excluded about 16 rarely observed V segments, including chromosome 9 orphons, because counts were too low. Assigning TCR associations to individual alleles was difficult when HLA alleles, especially DR and DQ, strongly co-occurred. A further reported finding was that TCR beta sequences accurately predicted the HLA-A and HLA-B alleles for most subjects in the first cohort. Three of the identified cytomegalovirus-associated TCR beta chains were confirmed in vitro to be specific for cytomegalovirus antigens. A cluster of highly shared sequence variants was judged likely to represent a technical artifact of the sequencing pipeline. Roughly uniform sequencing depth across donors was assumed in presence/absence analyses, although this assumption may not hold. Broadly in line with IMGT annotations, most TCR beta V segments showed up in productive rearrangements about 87% or about 30% of the time in an earlier analysis of 587 of the donors. CMV serostatus was the only immune exposure information available for the cohort. Only TCR beta chains were sequenced in this cohort, and the absence of alpha or paired-chain data limited detectable features. The classifier was reported to diagnose cytomegalovirus status with high specificity and sensitivity in both the original cohort and the validation cohort. Compared with the roughly 600-donor mean, donors in an Asian-associated ancestry cluster had fewer N-insertions in productive TCRs, according to a later genetic analysis. According to a later analysis, TCR association rates differed among HLA loci, with DRB1 alleles showing the most associated TCRs and HLA-C alleles showing the fewest. An association between a missense DCLRE1C variant and V-gene and J-gene trimming of TCR beta chains was found in a later genetic analysis and replicated in an independent cohort. While some public TCRs were present in many individuals, most TCR sequences turned up only very rarely across donors. The study gave a list of about 160 TCR beta chains associated with cytomegalovirus. Specific HLA alleles were associated with around 18,000 TCR beta sequences at a false discovery rate of 0.05 in a later analysis. In a later analysis, HLA-associated TCR beta chains were found to be more clonally expanded and to have lower generation probabilities than equally common non-associated chains. Several of the top co-occurrence clusters appeared to be linked to parvovirus B19, influenza, CMV and Epstein-Barr virus, according to a later analysis. A later analysis found that most CMV-associated TCR beta chains appeared HLA-restricted, with HLA associations seemingly driven largely by CMV exposure. Correlated functional status among segregating V segments might be attributable to linkage disequilibrium, but an unknown experimental factor could not be ruled out.

A word on this clone: What this receptor recognizes is not known. No base qualities exist here, and no much larger clone lies one base off it.

Libraries were prepared through the immunoSEQ multiplex PCR assay. A mixture of 60 forward primers for TCR Vbeta segments and 13 reverse primers for TCR Jbeta segments was used in the multiplex PCR. The CDR3 region of rearranged TCR beta genes was amplified from genomic DNA with a multiplex PCR assay. The Illumina HiSeq System was used to sequence the amplified TCR beta libraries as 87-base-pair reads. In the authors' own workflow: Across the 700 or so repertoires, a later analysis counted roughly 84 million unique TCR beta chains, some 11 million of which were shared by at least two donors. A nearest-neighbor algorithm error-corrected the raw reads and collapsed the reads into unique sequences, merging closely related sequences to remove PCR and sequencing errors. Alignment of CDR3 sequences to IMGT reference sequences was used to assign V, D and J gene segments. Each retained sequence needed at least a six-nucleotide match to both a V gene segment and a J gene segment. A rearrangement counted as productive if the CDR3 had no stop codons and remained in frame with V and J, and every other rearrangement counted as non-productive. CDR3 was defined according to IMGT convention as the region running from the second conserved V-encoded cysteine to the conserved J-encoded phenylalanine. The earlier analysis of about 590 of the donors excluded sequences that lacked an unambiguous match to a single V gene segment. In an earlier analysis of approximately 590 of the donors, a V segment was called functional when productive rearrangements were above 56.7%, and segregating when the standard deviation between donors exceeded 5%. To diagnose cytomegalovirus status from the catalog of TCR beta chain sequences, a statistical classification framework was built. V and J gene assignment, in a later analysis, came from comparing TCR nucleotide sequences with IMGT/GENE-DB human TR gene sequences. The TCRdist pipeline was used in a later analysis to assign CDR3 sequences and most-parsimonious VDJ recombination scenarios. In a later analysis, each TCR beta chain was defined by its CDR3 amino acid sequence together with its V-gene family, and reads without a unique V-gene family were excluded. A later analysis removed roughly 590 highly shared, low-generation-probability nucleotide sequences to deal with suspected cross-contamination and a sequencing artifact. A later analysis calculated a clonal expansion index for each public chain from normalized within-repertoire ranks of inferred template counts. In a later analysis, generation probabilities were computed using a VDJ recombination model fitted to out-of-frame rearrangements, and the results were checked against IGoR. Hypergeometric tests were used in a later analysis to score TCR-TCR, TCR-HLA and TCR-CMV co-occurrence, with a repertoire-size bias correction applied to the TCR pairs. In a later analysis, false discovery rates were estimated by permuting HLA or CMV assignments 20 times. In a later analysis, co-occurring TCRs were grouped using DBSCAN, with TCRdist sequence similarity added in when clustering inside HLA-allele-positive subsets. Repertoires with fewer than 30,000 or more than 120,000 public chains were left out of co-occurrence clustering, as were five repertoires with anomalous nucleotide sharing. The source is immuneACCESS, and TCRdb retained only in-frame sequences with V and J called. Part of the clones is not carried over; for the studies checked, unresolved V genes explain less than half of this, and the remainder is unexplained. The DNA was the basis for D and trimming; V, J and clone size are from that table. Within this sample are hundreds of thousands of clones, with around 80% of them counted one time only. The top ten clonotypes cover 0.5% to 0.7% of the sample.

The cohort comprised hundreds of healthy bone marrow donors. At the time of sampling, every cohort member was nominally healthy, though immune exposures that went unrecorded were likely present. The donor was CMV seronegative and was included in the group of a few hundred seronegative cohort members. A peripheral blood sample was provided by each donor, and peripheral blood mononuclear cells were used for TCR beta sequencing. Genomic DNA extraction from the blood cell samples was performed with the Qiagen DNeasy Blood Extraction Kit. Sample: PBMCs. The receptor was derived from a woman aged 40 to 50 in good health and CMV-seronegative.

CDR3 reads: CAWSRGLGRDNEQFF. The DNA is as follows: TGTGCCTGGAGCCGCGGACTCGGCCGTGATAATGAGCAGTTCTTC. The receptor chain draws on TRBV30 and TRBJ2-1; TRBD2 is possibly the D segment (5 matching bases). The CDR3 holds 15 amino acids from the cysteine to the phenylalanine. The kept DNA is CDR3 alone, 45 bases in frame from the first base. In the germline V gene (reference sequence), CDR1 corresponds to GTSNPN and CDR2 to SVGIG. Trimming removed 3 bases from V and 7 bases from J, leaving 19 bases between the germline ends.